The 13 T cell receptor beta chains reported below all come from one sample, sequenced in a study of blood T cell repertoires in COVID-19. Method: immunoSEQ multiplex PCR; TCRdb's copy keeps in-frame clones and lacks some. This sample has 160,000 or so clones, with 80% found just once. The sample comprised PBMCs or T cells enriched from blood (not recorded which). All receptors come from a man between 35 and 55 years old who had recovered from COVID-19.

The rearrangement uses TRBV4-1 and TRBJ2-7; possible D gene TRBD1, 5 bases. CDR3 length: 13 amino acids. The germline V gene has CDR1 MGHRA and CDR2 YSYEKL. Trimming removed 0 bases at V and 4 bases at J, with 7 bases between. CDR3: CASSQDRVYEQYF. In nucleotides, the CDR3 is TGCGCCAGCAGCCAAGACAGGGTATACGAGCAGTACTTC.

This chain links TRBV6-4 with TRBJ2-1, with TRBD2 matching 8 bases. Germline V gives CDR1 MRHNA, CDR2 SNTAGT. CDR3 length equals 14 residues. The V gene end was trimmed by 3 bases and the J gene end by 6 bases; junction bases not matched to a gene: 4. The DNA of the CDR3 is TGTGCCAGCAGTGAACGGGGGGGCTCCAATGAGCAGTTCTTC. This encodes CASSERGGSNEQFF.

J is TRBJ2-2 and V is TRBV6-5; D remains unclear. The germline gives CDR1 MNHEY, CDR2 SVGAGI. V was cut by 6 bases and J by 1 base, with 3 bases left in between. This CDR3 has 12 residues. CDR3: CASSGNTGELFF. DNA for the CDR3: TGTGCCAGCAGCGGGAACACCGGGGAGCTGTTTTTT.

The rearrangement joins TRBV30 to TRBJ1-2; D is perhaps TRBD1 (5 bases). Germline lookup yields CDR1 GTSNPN and CDR2 SVGIG (reference sequence). Deletions cut 5 bases from V and 12 bases from J, with 19 bases between. This CDR3 is built from 12 residues. CDR3 residues: CAWWDGGIDNTF. The CDR3, as DNA: TGTGCCTGGTGGGACGGGGGGATCGATAACACCTTC.

This clone was observed a single time. This chain connects TRBV4-1 to TRBJ2-2, with 7 bases lining up with TRBD1. The V segment lost 6 bases and the J segment 1 base; nucleotides outside the gene matches: 5. CDR1 is MGHRA, CDR2 YSYEKL, per germline. The CDR3 sequence is 15 residues long. CDR3 bases: TGCGCCAGCAGGAGACCAGGGGGGAACACCGGGGAGCTGTTTTTT. It specifies CASRRPGGNTGELFF.

The V call is TRBV7-9, the J call TRBJ2-1; 10 nucleotides match TRBD1. The junction had 6 bases not matched to a gene; V was cut back by 4 bases and J by 9 bases. Germline CDR1 reads SEHNR; CDR2 reads FQNEAQ (reference sequence). The CDR3 has 14 residues. The CDR3 bases are TGTGCCAGCAGCTCCGGGACAGGGGTTCTTGAGCAGTTCTTC. It specifies CASSSGTGVLEQFF.

The V and J genes are TRBV9 and TRBJ2-1, with TRBD2 matching 11 bases. This CDR3 is built from 16 residues. Germline lookup yields CDR1 SGDLS and CDR2 YYNGEE. V shed 0 bases and J 4 bases; nucleotides not matched to a gene: 3. This CDR3 reads CASSVALAGGYNEQFF. In DNA, the CDR3 is TGTGCCAGCAGCGTAGCCCTAGCGGGGGGTTACAATGAGCAGTTCTTC.

The chain links TRBV19 to TRBJ2-1; tentative D call: TRBD2 (7 bases). V was pared by 3 bases and J by 1 base, with 13 bases between. The CDR3 totals 16 residues. CDR1 and CDR2 from the germline V gene are LNHDA and SQIVND (reference sequence). CDR3: CASSMGGPVSYNEQFF. In nucleotides, the CDR3 is TGTGCCAGTAGTATGGGGGGGCCGGTGTCCTACAATGAGCAGTTCTTC.

The CDR3 spells CASSFSGTGYYNEQFF. In DNA form, the CDR3 reads TGTGCCAGCAGCTTTTCGGGAACTGGCTACTACAATGAGCAGTTCTTC. This sequence joins TRBV11-2 and TRBJ2-1; possibly TRBD2 for D (5 bases). Trimming left V 3 bases short and J 3 bases short, with 15 bases between. In germline, CDR1 is SGHAT, CDR2 FQNNGV. CDR3 size: 16 residues.

This sequence joins TRBV7-8 and TRBJ2-7; 9 bases fit TRBD1. Germline CDR1 SGHVS, CDR2 FQNEAQ. The CDR3 covers 15 residues. Trimming at V came to 5 bases and at J to 1 base, leaving 6 bases not matched to a gene. CDR3 DNA sequence: TGTGCCAGCAGCCCAGGACAGGGGTTTTCCTACGAGCAGTACTTC. This encodes CASSPGQGFSYEQYF.

In DNA form, the CDR3 reads TGTGCCAGCAGTGAAGCGTCACCCTCAGTGGGGGGGTGGGGCTACACCTTC. Its protein is CASSEASPSVGGWGYTF. This chain connects TRBV2 to TRBJ1-2, with a tentative D call TRBD1 (5 bases). This CDR3 spans 17 amino acids. Trimming removed 0 bases from V and 8 bases from J, with 22 bases in between. Germline V lookup: CDR1 SNHLY, CDR2 FYNNEI.

Only a few counts were recorded for this clone. The chain recombines TRBV19 with TRBJ1-2, with D possibly TRBD1 on 5 matching bases. Germline CDR1 reads LNHDA; CDR2 reads SQIVND (reference sequence). Trimming pared 2 bases from V and 2 bases from J, leaving 9 bases between. The CDR3 consists of 14 residues. CDR3 in amino acids: CASSIPTENYGYTF. DNA of the CDR3: TGTGCCAGTAGTATACCGACAGAAAACTATGGCTACACCTTC.

The chain is built from TRBV4-2 and TRBJ1-5; weak D call: TRBD1 (5 bases). V dropped 2 bases and J dropped 0 bases, with 8 bases sitting between them. Germline CDR1 and CDR2: LGHNA and YNFKEQ. CDR3 length equals 15 residues. DNA of the CDR3: TGTGCCAGCAGCCAACGGGGGGATAGCAATCAGCCCCAGCATTTT. This encodes CASSQRGDSNQPQHF.